Described below is a single T cell receptor (beta chain) sequence and its context. This specimen belongs to a study of blood T cell repertoires in COVID-19. TCRdb keeps only in-frame clones here, not all; method: immunoSEQ multiplex PCR. Of roughly 50,000 clones listed, roughly 84% are singletons. The CDR3 runs to 15 residues. The chain combines TRBV21-1 with TRBJ1-1; the D call of TRBD1 is as the table states it, not checked on the DNA. TRBV21-1 is classified as a pseudogene. Specimen: peripheral blood. The sequence came from a human donor with active COVID-19. The donor label of this sample is uncertain. The CDR3 bases are TGTGCCAGCAGCAACAAGGAGGGGGCGGACACTGAAGCTTTCTTT. As protein: CASSNKEGADTEAFF.